A selection of T cell receptor beta chains follows, all from one sample in a study of shared clonotypes between healthy human individuals. Libraries were prepared by immunoSEQ multiplex PCR; TCRdb keeps only in-frame clonotypes and omits some of them. The sample lists 2,500,000 or so clones, about nine tenths occurring once. Sequencing was done on a sample of naive CD4+ T cells from PBMCs. The receptors shown here come from a man younger than 30 in good health. Some clones in this sample may be carry-over from other donors' samples. The CDR3 runs from the conserved cysteine through the conserved F or W. D genes are given only for firm matches. Expanded clones get a size class; other rows say once, few or many, or leave the size out.

CDR3 DNA: TGTGCCAGCAGTTCTTACAGGACCCCCCAGTACTTC
CDR3 protein: CASSSYRTPQYF
J gene: TRBJ2-5
D gene: NA
V gene: TRBV28
clone size: NA

CDR3 DNA: TGTGCCAGCAGTTTATTAGAGGCGTCCCAAGAGACCCAGTACTTC
CDR3 protein: CASSLLEASQETQYF
J gene: TRBJ2-5
D gene: NA
V gene: TRBV28
clone size: NA

CDR3 DNA: TGTGCCAGCAGCGGACAGGGTGGAAACACCATATATTTT
CDR3 protein: CASSGQGGNTIYF
J gene: TRBJ1-3
D gene: TRBD1
V gene: TRBV5-4
clone size: NA

CDR3 DNA: TGTGCCAGCAGCTCCCGGGCCCGGGGAGCTTTCTTT
CDR3 protein: CASSSRARGAFF
J gene: TRBJ1-1
D gene: NA
V gene: TRBV7-9
clone size: few

CDR3 DNA: TGTGCCAGTAGTATGGGGAGGAGCTCTGGAAACACCATATATTTT
CDR3 protein: CASSMGRSSGNTIYF
J gene: TRBJ1-3
D gene: NA
V gene: TRBV19
clone size: NA

CDR3 DNA: TGTGCCAGCAGTAGGGGGGGAGGGGTCAGCTCCTACGAGCAGTACTTC
CDR3 protein: CASSRGGGVSSYEQYF
J gene: TRBJ2-7
D gene: NA
V gene: TRBV27
clone size: NA

CDR3 DNA: TGTGCCAGCAGCCCGGGACAGGGGAACACTGGCTACACCTTC
CDR3 protein: CASSPGQGNTGYTF
J gene: TRBJ1-2
D gene: TRBD1
V gene: TRBV28
clone size: NA

CDR3 DNA: TGTGCCAGCACCCCTAAAGCGGGAGAGGGGTACAATGAGCAGTTCTTC
CDR3 protein: CASTPKAGEGYNEQFF
J gene: TRBJ2-1
D gene: TRBD2
V gene: TRBV9
clone size: NA

CDR3 DNA: TGCGCCAGCAGCCCTCAGGTTACCTATGGCTACACCTTC
CDR3 protein: CASSPQVTYGYTF
J gene: TRBJ1-2
D gene: NA
V gene: TRBV5-1
clone size: once

CDR3 DNA: TGTGCCAGCAGCCAATGGGCAGGGGCTGGAAACACCATATATTTT
CDR3 protein: CASSQWAGAGNTIYF
J gene: TRBJ1-3
D gene: NA
V gene: TRBV16
clone size: NA

CDR3 DNA: TGCAGCGTTGCTGGCCTCGTCTCTTACAATGAGCAGTTCTTC
CDR3 protein: CSVAGLVSYNEQFF
J gene: TRBJ2-1
D gene: NA
V gene: TRBV29-1
clone size: NA

CDR3 DNA: TGTGCCAGTAGTCCCGTGATCGGGGGCAGGAACACCATATATTTT
CDR3 protein: CASSPVIGGRNTIYF
J gene: TRBJ1-3
D gene: NA
V gene: TRBV19
clone size: NA

CDR3 DNA: TGTGCCAGCAGTTACAGACTTGGGGATCAGCCCCAGCATTTT
CDR3 protein: CASSYRLGDQPQHF
J gene: TRBJ1-5
D gene: NA
V gene: TRBV28
clone size: NA

CDR3 DNA: TGCGCCAGCAGTCGCCCAGGGGAAGAGACCCAGTACTTC
CDR3 protein: CASSRPGEETQYF
J gene: TRBJ2-5
D gene: NA
V gene: TRBV10-1
clone size: NA

CDR3 DNA: TGTGCCAGCACTATAGGAGGGGCGAACGGGAACACTGAAGCTTTCTTT
CDR3 protein: CASTIGGANGNTEAFF
J gene: TRBJ1-1
D gene: NA
V gene: TRBV28
clone size: NA

CDR3 DNA: TGTGCCAGCAGTTTCCAGGGGGTTCCGGTCTACGAGCAGTACTTC
CDR3 protein: CASSFQGVPVYEQYF
J gene: TRBJ2-7
D gene: TRBD1
V gene: TRBV2
clone size: NA

CDR3 DNA: TGTGCCAGCAGCTTAGTCCGGAGGCCCGGGACAGGGCAATATGGCTACACCTTC
CDR3 protein: CASSLVRRPGTGQYGYTF
J gene: TRBJ1-2
D gene: TRBD1
V gene: TRBV7-8
clone size: NA

CDR3 DNA: TGTGCCAGCAGCGTAGGCCAGGGAGTCTACGAGCAGTACTTC
CDR3 protein: CASSVGQGVYEQYF
J gene: TRBJ2-7
D gene: NA
V gene: TRBV9
clone size: NA

CDR3 DNA: TGTGCCAGCAGCTCCCAGGTGTACGAGCAGTACTTC
CDR3 protein: CASSSQVYEQYF
J gene: TRBJ2-7
D gene: NA
V gene: TRBV28
clone size: NA

CDR3 DNA: TGCGCCAGCAGCCAAGCTTCGGCCCGCCCGGGAAACATTCAGTACTTC
CDR3 protein: CASSQASARPGNIQYF
J gene: TRBJ2-4
D gene: NA
V gene: TRBV4-3
clone size: NA

CDR3 DNA: TGCGCCAGCAGCTTGGAGGGGGCTCGGGAGACCCAGTACTTC
CDR3 protein: CASSLEGARETQYF
J gene: TRBJ2-5
D gene: TRBD1
V gene: TRBV5-1
clone size: NA

CDR3 DNA: TGTGCCACCAGCAGAGGTGGGACTTCGGGCAATGAGCAGTTCTTC
CDR3 protein: CATSRGGTSGNEQFF
J gene: TRBJ2-1
D gene: NA
V gene: TRBV15
clone size: NA

CDR3 DNA: TGTGCCAGCAGTTACGAGAACAGGATGGCGGGCTACACCTTC
CDR3 protein: CASSYENRMAGYTF
J gene: TRBJ1-2
D gene: NA
V gene: TRBV6-6
clone size: NA

CDR3 DNA: TGCGCCAGCAGCCGCCTCTTTGGGAAAGATTGGAACACTGAAGCTTTCTTT
CDR3 protein: CASSRLFGKDWNTEAFF
J gene: TRBJ1-1
D gene: NA
V gene: TRBV4-1
clone size: few

CDR3 DNA: TGCGCCAGCAGCCAGCCCGGGACACTAAGCTCCTACGAGCAGTACTTC
CDR3 protein: CASSQPGTLSSYEQYF
J gene: TRBJ2-7
D gene: NA
V gene: TRBV4-1
clone size: NA

CDR3 DNA: TGCGCCAGCAGCTCCAAGGGGACTAGCGGGAGGCCGGGTGAGCAGTACTTC
CDR3 protein: CASSSKGTSGRPGEQYF
J gene: TRBJ2-7
D gene: TRBD2
V gene: TRBV23-1
clone size: once

CDR3 DNA: TGCGCCAGCAGTGAAGGAGGGATCAGGTCGGAGACCCAGTACTTC
CDR3 protein: CASSEGGIRSETQYF
J gene: TRBJ2-5
D gene: NA
V gene: TRBV10-1
clone size: NA

CDR3 DNA: TGCAGTGCTAGATCTTTATACGAGCAGTACTTC
CDR3 protein: CSARSLYEQYF
J gene: TRBJ2-7
D gene: NA
V gene: TRBV20-1
clone size: NA

CDR3 DNA: TGTGCCAGCAGCCCGGACATCTTTGGCTACACCTTC
CDR3 protein: CASSPDIFGYTF
J gene: TRBJ1-2
D gene: NA
V gene: TRBV28
clone size: few

CDR3 DNA: TGTGCCAGCAGCTTGGTGGCACTTAGGGGGGAGACCCAGTACTTC
CDR3 protein: CASSLVALRGETQYF
J gene: TRBJ2-5
D gene: NA
V gene: TRBV5-4
clone size: NA

CDR3 DNA: TGTGCCAGCAGCAGGGGAGGAGCGTCTGGAAACACCATATATTTT
CDR3 protein: CASSRGGASGNTIYF
J gene: TRBJ1-3
D gene: NA
V gene: TRBV7-6
clone size: NA

CDR3 DNA: TGTGCCAGCAGCTTTGGAACCGGGACAGGATACACTGAAGCTTTCTTT
CDR3 protein: CASSFGTGTGYTEAFF
J gene: TRBJ1-1
D gene: TRBD1
V gene: TRBV5-5
clone size: NA

CDR3 DNA: TGTGCCAGCAACGAGGTGGGAGGGGGCGGGAGAAGGTACGAGCAGTACTTC
CDR3 protein: CASNEVGGGGRRYEQYF
J gene: TRBJ2-7
D gene: NA
V gene: TRBV27
clone size: NA

CDR3 DNA: TGTGCCAGCAGTGCCCTGAGTGGACGCACGCAGTATTTT
CDR3 protein: CASSALSGRTQYF
J gene: TRBJ2-3
D gene: NA
V gene: TRBV28
clone size: NA

CDR3 DNA: TGTGCCAGTAGCCAAAGACTAGGCCCTCGCGAGCAGTACTTC
CDR3 protein: CASSQRLGPREQYF
J gene: TRBJ2-7
D gene: NA
V gene: TRBV19
clone size: NA

CDR3 DNA: TGTGCCAGCAAGGAAGGGTCCCACGAGCAGTACTTC
CDR3 protein: CASKEGSHEQYF
J gene: TRBJ2-7
D gene: NA
V gene: TRBV2
clone size: NA

CDR3 DNA: TGTGCCAGCAGTGAAATCGGATACGGATCGTACAATGAGCAGTTCTTC
CDR3 protein: CASSEIGYGSYNEQFF
J gene: TRBJ2-1
D gene: NA
V gene: TRBV6-1
clone size: NA

CDR3 DNA: TGTGCCAGTAATCGACAGGGGAGTTCCTACGAGCAGTACTTC
CDR3 protein: CASNRQGSSYEQYF
J gene: TRBJ2-7
D gene: TRBD1
V gene: TRBV19
clone size: NA

CDR3 DNA: TGCGCCAGCAGCTTGATTCCAGAGGGCGAGCAGTACTTC
CDR3 protein: CASSLIPEGEQYF
J gene: TRBJ2-7
D gene: NA
V gene: TRBV5-1
clone size: NA

CDR3 DNA: TGTGCCAGCAGTTCCTCCTCGACTAGCGGGCGGTACGAGCAGTACTTC
CDR3 protein: CASSSSSTSGRYEQYF
J gene: TRBJ2-7
D gene: TRBD2
V gene: TRBV28
clone size: NA

CDR3 DNA: TGTGCCAGCAGCGCCGTCAGCGGGAAACTGTTTTTT
CDR3 protein: CASSAVSGKLFF
J gene: TRBJ1-4
D gene: NA
V gene: TRBV6-1
clone size: NA

CDR3 DNA: TGTGCCAGCAGCATGTTAGGGGGGCCCTCCTACGAGCAGTACTTC
CDR3 protein: CASSMLGGPSYEQYF
J gene: TRBJ2-7
D gene: NA
V gene: TRBV7-2
clone size: NA

CDR3 DNA: TGTGCCAGCAGAGCTAGCGGTTCTAGCACAGATACGCAGTATTTT
CDR3 protein: CASRASGSSTDTQYF
J gene: TRBJ2-3
D gene: TRBD2
V gene: TRBV6-1
clone size: NA

CDR3 DNA: TGTGCCAGCAGTTTAGCTAGCGGGAGGTACAATGAGCAGTTCTTC
CDR3 protein: CASSLASGRYNEQFF
J gene: TRBJ2-1
D gene: TRBD2
V gene: TRBV28
clone size: NA

CDR3 DNA: TGTGCCAGTAGTATTAGTAACCTGGGAGGCTACACCTTC
CDR3 protein: CASSISNLGGYTF
J gene: TRBJ1-2
D gene: NA
V gene: TRBV19
clone size: NA

CDR3 DNA: TGCAGCGTGGGAACCAACAGATTTAGCCCCTATGGCTACACCTTC
CDR3 protein: CSVGTNRFSPYGYTF
J gene: TRBJ1-2
D gene: NA
V gene: TRBV29-1
clone size: NA

CDR3 DNA: TGCGCCAGCAGCCTTGCTGGTGGCAGCAATCAGCCCCAGCATTTT
CDR3 protein: CASSLAGGSNQPQHF
J gene: TRBJ1-5
D gene: NA
V gene: TRBV5-1
clone size: NA

CDR3 DNA: TGCAGCGCCGACTTCCGGGGGCTTACCGGGGAGCTGTTTTTT
CDR3 protein: CSADFRGLTGELFF
J gene: TRBJ2-2
D gene: NA
V gene: TRBV29-1
clone size: NA

CDR3 DNA: TGTGCCAGCAGCCCGCGGACAGCAATGCGTGGCTACACCTTC
CDR3 protein: CASSPRTAMRGYTF
J gene: TRBJ1-2
D gene: NA
V gene: TRBV7-9
clone size: NA

CDR3 DNA: TGTGCCTGGAGCCCGGGGATTACCAGTGCAGATACGCAGTATTTT
CDR3 protein: CAWSPGITSADTQYF
J gene: TRBJ2-3
D gene: NA
V gene: TRBV30
clone size: NA

CDR3 DNA: TGCGCCAGCAGCTTAGCATCGGGACCCTACGAGCAGTACTTC
CDR3 protein: CASSLASGPYEQYF
J gene: TRBJ2-7
D gene: NA
V gene: TRBV5-1
clone size: NA

CDR3 DNA: TGTGCCAGCAGCCCGACGATTAAGTATGGCTACACCTTC
CDR3 protein: CASSPTIKYGYTF
J gene: TRBJ1-2
D gene: NA
V gene: TRBV6-5
clone size: few

CDR3 DNA: TGTGCCAGCTCACCTGGACTAGCGGGAGGAACCGGGGAGCTGTTTTTT
CDR3 protein: CASSPGLAGGTGELFF
J gene: TRBJ2-2
D gene: TRBD2
V gene: TRBV18
clone size: NA

CDR3 DNA: TGTGCCAGCAGCTGGGACAGACGTTATGGCTACACCTTC
CDR3 protein: CASSWDRRYGYTF
J gene: TRBJ1-2
D gene: TRBD1
V gene: TRBV5-8
clone size: NA

CDR3 DNA: TGTGCCAGCAGAACGCCCAAGGGACCCTACGAGCAGTACTTC
CDR3 protein: CASRTPKGPYEQYF
J gene: TRBJ2-7
D gene: NA
V gene: TRBV28
clone size: NA

CDR3 DNA: TGTGCCAGCAGTTCCGGGGACCGGGCCCAGCCCCAGCATTTT
CDR3 protein: CASSSGDRAQPQHF
J gene: TRBJ1-5
D gene: NA
V gene: TRBV28
clone size: NA

CDR3 DNA: TGTGCCAGCAGCTACCCAGGGGCCGGAAACACCATATATTTT
CDR3 protein: CASSYPGAGNTIYF
J gene: TRBJ1-3
D gene: NA
V gene: TRBV11-2
clone size: NA